The 4 T cell receptor beta chains below come from one sample, sequenced in a study of identical twins. TCRdb analysed the 5' RACE reads with MiXCR anew, one entry per CDR3 protein. Of about 720,000 distinct CDR3 sequences in the sample, 8.6% are singletons; the top ten hold more than 0.75%. These same records also appear under a second study, on yellow fever vaccine responses in identical twins.

The sequencing sample was made of PBMCs. These receptors were taken from a woman between 18 and 29 years old in good health.

The chain joins TRBV12-5 to TRBJ2-2; TRBD2 is a possible D gene (6 bases). Germline V gene lookup returns CDR1 LGHNT and CDR2 FRNRAP. Trimming took 0 bases from V and 3 from J, leaving 14 bases between them. There are 17 residues in the CDR3. The chain's CDR3 is CASGLVPGGSYTGELFF. The CDR3, as DNA: TGTGCTAGTGGTTTGGTACCAGGAGGGAGTTACACCGGGGAGCTGTTTTTT.

The rearrangement joins TRBV12-3 or TRBV12-4 to TRBJ1-1; D uncertain. The germline V and J ends were trimmed by 7 bases and 1 base, with 10 bases remaining between them. The length of the CDR3 is 13 residues. Here the CDR3 reads CASTLWANTEAFF. The CDR3 DNA is TGTGCCAGCACCCTCTGGGCGAACACTGAAGCTTTCTTT.

The chain combines TRBV6-1 with TRBJ2-5; unclear D gene. Germline CDR1 MNHNS, CDR2 SASEGT. The CDR3 spans 14 residues. CDR3 DNA: TGTGTCTCCAGACCGTCTGGCCCCCCGGAGACCCAGTACTTC. This sequence encodes CVSRPSGPPETQYF.

This clonotype was seen only a few times. The chain uses TRBV4-3 and TRBJ2-3; 12 positions agree with TRBD2. Germline trimming cut 4 bases from V and 3 bases from J; bases unmatched to any gene: 11. The CDR3 loop spans 18 amino acids. Looked up from germline, CDR1 is LGHNA and CDR2 is YSLEER. As DNA, the CDR3 is TGCGCCAGCAGCCCCTGGACTAGCGGGATCAAGTGGACAGATACGCAGTATTTT. Translation gives CASSPWTSGIKWTDTQYF.